This T cell receptor (beta chain) was sequenced during a study of control samples from healthy donors and cancer patients (dated by TCRdb to 2020 to 2021). The germline V gene (reference sequence) specifies MNHEY as CDR1 and SMNVEV as CDR2. Reading from cysteine to phenylalanine, the CDR3 counts 17 amino acids. Here the CDR3 DNA is all that survives: 51 bases in frame from base 1. V was cut back by 0 bases and J by 5 bases, leaving a gap of 20 bases between them. Remarks on this clone: Which antigen it targets is not known.

To prepare the library, the immunoSEQ multiplex PCR assay was applied. TCRdb took over this immuneACCESS table, retaining in-frame rearrangements with V and J assigned. Such tables are incomplete; in checked studies, under half of the missing clones stem from an unresolved V gene, and the remainder is unexplained. The record for this sample contains about 190,000 clones. Together, the top ten hold about 2.2% of the sample. The chain links TRBV27 with TRBJ2-7; too little of a D gene remains to name it. This TCR came from a woman between 25 and 40 years old in good health. The sequenced material came from blood. The CDR3 corresponds to CASSLSYRPSSFHEQYF. The nucleotide sequence is given as TGTGCCAGCAGTTTATCATATAGGCCGTCCTCGTTCCACGAGCAGTACTTC.